The 4 T cell receptor beta chains presented below share a single source sample, sequenced in a study of regulatory T cells in long-lasting Graves disease. The time point is: persistent/refractory GD, antithyroid drugs over 5 years with positive TRAb. PBMC RNA was the source of the TCR library. Building the TCR beta libraries relied on iRepertoire HTBI primers, and CDR3 regions underwent Arm-PCR. Via MiXCR, TCRdb re-called the multiplex PCR reads, giving one row per CDR3 protein. The sample lists hundreds of thousands of distinct CDR3 sequences; around 21% were seen once. The input for sequencing was peripheral blood mononuclear cells (PBMCs), taken when the disease was refractory, from a patient treated with antithyroid drugs. Receptor source: a female donor with Graves disease.

This clonotype was observed a few times. The genes are TRBV28 and TRBJ2-4; no reliable D call. The germline CDR1 and CDR2 sequences are MDHEN and SYDVKM. Between the trimmed V and J ends, which lost 5 bases and 5 bases, there was a span of 10 bases. This CDR3 contains 13 residues. CDR3 bases: TGTGCCAGCAGTCCCCAAGGAGAAAACATTCAGTACTTC. Encoded protein: CASSPQGENIQYF.

This sequence joins TRBV28 and TRBJ1-2; D is perhaps TRBD1 (5 bases). Per germline, CDR1 MDHEN and CDR2 SYDVKM. The V end lost 7 bases, the J end lost 4 bases, and 13 bases lay between the germline ends. CDR3 size: 13 residues. The CDR3 protein is CASNFRGSYGYTF. CDR3 bases: TGTGCCAGCAATTTCCGGGGGTCCTATGGCTACACCTTC.

This clonotype was seen at least ten times. The chain employs TRBV2 and TRBJ2-7; no definite D call. V lost 2 bases and J lost 0, with 11 bases in between. Germline values: CDR1 SNHLY, CDR2 FYNNEI. CDR3 length: 15 residues. CDR3 in amino acids: CASSELGITSYEQYF. The CDR3 DNA is TGTGCCAGCAGTGAATTAGGGATCACCTCCTACGAGCAGTACTTC.

The chain is built from TRBV28 and TRBJ2-7, with D perhaps matching TRBD1 (6 bases). Trimming stripped 7 bases from V and 8 bases from J, with 24 bases between. The CDR3 contains 15 residues. Germline-derived CDR1 and CDR2 are MDHEN and SYDVKM. The DNA for the CDR3 is TGTGCCAGCACCCGAGGGGGTCCCCCTACTGACCAGCAGTACTTC. Its protein product is CASTRGGPPTDQQYF.